This T cell receptor (beta chain) appears in the sequencing data of a study of T cells after yellow fever vaccination. Findings of the study overall: Relatively few clonotypes were ones that appeared in both CD4 and CD8 compartments. Abundant bulk-population clonotypes could contaminate the FACS-sorted repertoires. Most primary-vaccination clones recurred post-booster (more than 95% CD4, over 70% CD8).

MiXCR, run by TCRdb on the 5' RACE reads, gives a single entry per CDR3 protein. The sample includes some 350,000 distinct CDR3 sequences, about 4% of them seen just once. This clonotype was observed many times. Its antigen is as yet unknown. CDR3 length equals 11 residues. CDR1 is KGHSH and CDR2 is LQKENI in the germline V gene. V shed 3 bases and J shed 14 bases, with 11 bases lying between them. The clonotype originates from a man between 18 and 35 years old who received the YFV17D yellow fever vaccine. The starting material was PBMCs, obtained 5 days after the yellow fever booster vaccination. V and J are TRBV18 and TRBJ2-1; D is tentatively TRBD1 or TRBD2 (6 bases each). CDR3 protein: CASSPEGVEFF. The CDR3 DNA follows: TGTGCCAGCTCACCGGAGGGGGTAGAGTTCTTC.